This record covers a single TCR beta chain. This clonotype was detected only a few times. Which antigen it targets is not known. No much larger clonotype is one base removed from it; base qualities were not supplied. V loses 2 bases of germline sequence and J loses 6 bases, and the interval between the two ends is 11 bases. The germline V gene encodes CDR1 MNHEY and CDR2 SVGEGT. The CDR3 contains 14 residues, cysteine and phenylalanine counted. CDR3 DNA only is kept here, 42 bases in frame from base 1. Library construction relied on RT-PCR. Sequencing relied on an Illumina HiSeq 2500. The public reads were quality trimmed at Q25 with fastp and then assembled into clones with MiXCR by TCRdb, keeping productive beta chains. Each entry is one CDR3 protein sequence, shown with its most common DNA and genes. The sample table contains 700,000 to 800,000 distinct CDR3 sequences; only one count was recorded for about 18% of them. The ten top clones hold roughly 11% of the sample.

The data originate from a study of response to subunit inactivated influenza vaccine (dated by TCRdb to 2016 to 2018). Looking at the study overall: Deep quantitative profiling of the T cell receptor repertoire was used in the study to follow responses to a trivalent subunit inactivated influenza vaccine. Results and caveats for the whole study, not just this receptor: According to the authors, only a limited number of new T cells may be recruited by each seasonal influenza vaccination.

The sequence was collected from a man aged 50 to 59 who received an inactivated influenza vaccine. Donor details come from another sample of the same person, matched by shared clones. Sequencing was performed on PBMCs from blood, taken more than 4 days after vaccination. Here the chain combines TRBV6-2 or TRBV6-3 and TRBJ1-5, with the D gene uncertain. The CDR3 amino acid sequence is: CASSYAQRIQPQHF. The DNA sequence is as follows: TGTGCCAGCAGTTACGCCCAAAGGATTCAGCCCCAGCATTTT.